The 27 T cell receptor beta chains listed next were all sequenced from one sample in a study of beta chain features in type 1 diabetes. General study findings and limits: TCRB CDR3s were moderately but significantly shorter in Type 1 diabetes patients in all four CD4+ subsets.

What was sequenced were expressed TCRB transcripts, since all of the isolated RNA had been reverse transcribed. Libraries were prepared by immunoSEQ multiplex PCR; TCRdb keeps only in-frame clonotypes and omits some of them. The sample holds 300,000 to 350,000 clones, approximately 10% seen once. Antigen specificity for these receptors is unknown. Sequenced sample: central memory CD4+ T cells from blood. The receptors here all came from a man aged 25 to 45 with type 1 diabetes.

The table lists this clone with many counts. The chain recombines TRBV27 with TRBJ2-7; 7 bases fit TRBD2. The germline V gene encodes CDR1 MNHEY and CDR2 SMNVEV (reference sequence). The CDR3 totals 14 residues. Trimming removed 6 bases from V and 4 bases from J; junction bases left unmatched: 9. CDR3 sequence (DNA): TGTGCCAGCAGCCGGACTAGAGATTCTTACGAGCAGTACTTC. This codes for CASSRTRDSYEQYF.

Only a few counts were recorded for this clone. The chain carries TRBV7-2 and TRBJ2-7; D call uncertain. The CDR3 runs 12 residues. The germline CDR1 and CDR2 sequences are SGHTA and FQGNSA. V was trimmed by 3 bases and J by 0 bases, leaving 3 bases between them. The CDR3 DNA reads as TGTGCCAGCAGCTTTGACTCCTACGAGCAGTACTTC. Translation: CASSFDSYEQYF. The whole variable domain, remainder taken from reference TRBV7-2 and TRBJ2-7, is GAGVSQSPSNKVTEKGKDVELRCDPISGHTALYWYRQSLGQGLEFLIYFQGNSAPDKSGLPSDRFSAERTGGSVSTLTIQRTQQEDSAVYLCASSFDSYEQYFGPGTRLTVT.

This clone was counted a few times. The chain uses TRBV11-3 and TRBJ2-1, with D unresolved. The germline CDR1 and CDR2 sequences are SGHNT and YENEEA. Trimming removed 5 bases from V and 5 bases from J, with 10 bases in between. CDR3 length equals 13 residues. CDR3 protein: CASSPRTNNEQFF. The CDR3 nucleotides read TGTGCCAGCAGCCCCCGGACGAACAATGAGCAGTTCTTC.

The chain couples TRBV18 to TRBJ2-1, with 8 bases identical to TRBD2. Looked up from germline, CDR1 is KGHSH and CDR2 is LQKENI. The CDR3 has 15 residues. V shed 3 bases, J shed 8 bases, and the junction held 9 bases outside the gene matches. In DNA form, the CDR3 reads TGTGCCAGCTCACCCGATGGACTAGCCTCCTATGAGCAGTTCTTC. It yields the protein CASSPDGLASYEQFF.

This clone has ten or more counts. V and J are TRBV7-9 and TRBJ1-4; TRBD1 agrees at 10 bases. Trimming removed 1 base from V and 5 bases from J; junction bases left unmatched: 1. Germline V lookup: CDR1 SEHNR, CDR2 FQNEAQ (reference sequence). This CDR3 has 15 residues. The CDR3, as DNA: TGTGCCAGCAGCTTAGGGGACAGGGGAAATGAAAAACTGTTTTTT. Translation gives CASSLGDRGNEKLFF.

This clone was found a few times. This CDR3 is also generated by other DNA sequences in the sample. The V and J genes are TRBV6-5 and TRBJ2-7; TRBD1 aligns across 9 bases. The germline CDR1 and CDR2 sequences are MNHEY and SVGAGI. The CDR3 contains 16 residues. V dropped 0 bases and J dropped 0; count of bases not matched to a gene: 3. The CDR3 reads CASSYSRTGDSYEQYF. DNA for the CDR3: TGTGCCAGCAGTTACTCCAGGACAGGGGACTCCTACGAGCAGTACTTC.

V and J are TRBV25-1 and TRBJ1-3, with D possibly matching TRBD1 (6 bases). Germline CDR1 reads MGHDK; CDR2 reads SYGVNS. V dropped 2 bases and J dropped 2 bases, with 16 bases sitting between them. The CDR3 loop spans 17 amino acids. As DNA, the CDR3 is TGTGCCAGCAGTGAAATGTCCCCCGGGACAACTGGAAACACCATATATTTT. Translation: CASSEMSPGTTGNTIYF.

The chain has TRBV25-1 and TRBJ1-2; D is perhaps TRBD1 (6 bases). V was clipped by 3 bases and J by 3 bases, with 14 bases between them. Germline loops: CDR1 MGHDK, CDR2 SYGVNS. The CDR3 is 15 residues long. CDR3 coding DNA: TGTGCCAGCAGTGACACAGGGCGTTTGGACTATGGCTACACCTTC. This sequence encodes CASSDTGRLDYGYTF.

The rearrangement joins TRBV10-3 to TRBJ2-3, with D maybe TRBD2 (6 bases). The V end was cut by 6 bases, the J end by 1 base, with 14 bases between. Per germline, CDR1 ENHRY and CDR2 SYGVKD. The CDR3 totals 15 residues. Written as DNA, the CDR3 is TGTGCCATCAGAGGAGGGGCTGGCGGCACAGATACGCAGTATTTT. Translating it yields CAIRGGAGGTDTQYF.

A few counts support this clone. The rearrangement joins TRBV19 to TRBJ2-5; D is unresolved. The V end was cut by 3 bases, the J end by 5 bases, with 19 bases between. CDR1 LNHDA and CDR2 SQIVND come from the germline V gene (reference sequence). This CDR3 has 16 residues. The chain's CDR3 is CASSINKRTLAETQYF. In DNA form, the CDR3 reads TGTGCCAGTAGTATCAATAAAAGGACCTTGGCGGAGACCCAGTACTTC.

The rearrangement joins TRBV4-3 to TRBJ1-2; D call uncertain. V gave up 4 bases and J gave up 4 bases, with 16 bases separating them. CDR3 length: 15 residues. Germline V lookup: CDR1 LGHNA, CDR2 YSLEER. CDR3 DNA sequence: TGCGCCAGCAGCCCTCAGGCGGTTACATCCTATGGCTACACCTTC. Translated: CASSPQAVTSYGYTF.

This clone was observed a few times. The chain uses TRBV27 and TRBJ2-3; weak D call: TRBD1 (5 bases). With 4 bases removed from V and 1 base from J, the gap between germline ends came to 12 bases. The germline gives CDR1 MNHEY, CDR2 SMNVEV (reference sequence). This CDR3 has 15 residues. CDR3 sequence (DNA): TGTGCCAGCAGTTCCTGGGGCCCTGGCACAGATACGCAGTATTTT. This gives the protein CASSSWGPGTDTQYF.

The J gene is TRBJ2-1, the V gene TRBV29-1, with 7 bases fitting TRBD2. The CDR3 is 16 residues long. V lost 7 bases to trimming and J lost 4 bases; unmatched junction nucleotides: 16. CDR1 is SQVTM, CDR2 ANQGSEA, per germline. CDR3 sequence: CSAQSGGENPYNEQFF. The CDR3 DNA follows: TGCAGCGCCCAAAGTGGGGGGGAAAACCCTTACAATGAGCAGTTCTTC.

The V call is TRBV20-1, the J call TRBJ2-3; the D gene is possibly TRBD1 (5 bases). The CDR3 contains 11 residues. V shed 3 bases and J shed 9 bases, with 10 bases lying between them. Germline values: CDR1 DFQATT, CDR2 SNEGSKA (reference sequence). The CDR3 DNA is TGCAGTGCTAGTATGCAGGGAACGCAGTATTTT. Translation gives CSASMQGTQYF.

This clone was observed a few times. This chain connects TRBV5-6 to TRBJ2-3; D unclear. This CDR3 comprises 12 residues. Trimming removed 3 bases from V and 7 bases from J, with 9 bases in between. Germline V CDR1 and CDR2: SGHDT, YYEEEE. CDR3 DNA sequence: TGTGCCAGCAGCTCGCCTTTTAATACGCAGTATTTT. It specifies CASSSPFNTQYF.

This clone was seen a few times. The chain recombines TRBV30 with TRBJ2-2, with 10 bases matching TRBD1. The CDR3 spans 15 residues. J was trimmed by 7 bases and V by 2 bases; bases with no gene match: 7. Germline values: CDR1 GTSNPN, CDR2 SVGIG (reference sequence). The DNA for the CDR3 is TGTGCCTGGAGTCACCGGACAGGGGGTTTCGGGGAGCTGTTTTTT. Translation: CAWSHRTGGFGELFF.

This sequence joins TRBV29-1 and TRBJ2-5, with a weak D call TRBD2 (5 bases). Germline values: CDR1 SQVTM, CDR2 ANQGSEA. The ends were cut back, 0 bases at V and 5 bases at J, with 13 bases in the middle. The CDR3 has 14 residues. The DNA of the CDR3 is TGCAGCGTTGAAGATCATATCGGGGTGGAGACCCAGTACTTC. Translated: CSVEDHIGVETQYF.

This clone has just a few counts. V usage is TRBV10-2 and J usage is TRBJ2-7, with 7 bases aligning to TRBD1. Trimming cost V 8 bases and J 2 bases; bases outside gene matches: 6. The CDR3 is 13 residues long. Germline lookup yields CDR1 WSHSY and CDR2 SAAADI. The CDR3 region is CASQAGQAYEQYF. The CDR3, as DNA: TGCGCCAGCCAAGCCGGACAGGCCTACGAGCAGTACTTC.

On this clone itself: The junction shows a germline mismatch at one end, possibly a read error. DNA of the CDR3: TGTGCCAGCAAAACGTCCGGGGATTGGGACACTGATGCTTTCTTT. Its protein product is CASKTSGDWDTDAFF. V and J are TRBV6-5 and TRBJ1-1; weak D call: TRBD1 (6 bases). The CDR3 is made up of 15 amino acids. Looked up from germline, CDR1 is MNHEY and CDR2 is SVGAGI.

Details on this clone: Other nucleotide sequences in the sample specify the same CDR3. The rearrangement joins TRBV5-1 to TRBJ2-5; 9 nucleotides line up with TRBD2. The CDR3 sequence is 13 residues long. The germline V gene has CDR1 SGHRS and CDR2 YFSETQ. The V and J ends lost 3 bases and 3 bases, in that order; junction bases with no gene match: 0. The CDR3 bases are TGCGCCAGCAGCTCTAGCGGGGAAGAGACCCAGTACTTC. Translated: CASSSSGEETQYF.

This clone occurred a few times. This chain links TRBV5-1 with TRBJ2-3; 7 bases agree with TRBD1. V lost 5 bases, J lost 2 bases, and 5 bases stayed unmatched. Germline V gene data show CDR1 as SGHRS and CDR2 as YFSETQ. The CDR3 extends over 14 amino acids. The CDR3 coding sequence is TGCGCCAGCAGTTGGGACAGTCCCACAGATACGCAGTATTTT. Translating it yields CASSWDSPTDTQYF.

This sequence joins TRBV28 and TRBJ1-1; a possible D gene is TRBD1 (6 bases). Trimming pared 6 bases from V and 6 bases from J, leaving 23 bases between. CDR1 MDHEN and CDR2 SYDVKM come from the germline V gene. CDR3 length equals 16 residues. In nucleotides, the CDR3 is TGTGCCAGCAGGAGCCCCGTACCAGGGGCGGCAGCTGAAGCTTTCTTT. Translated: CASRSPVPGAAAEAFF.

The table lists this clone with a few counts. The CDR3 region has the DNA TGTGCCATCAGGGGGGCTAGCGGGGACCAAGAGACCCAGTACTTC. Translation: CAIRGASGDQETQYF. The rearrangement links TRBV10-3 to TRBJ2-5, with 9 nucleotides matching TRBD2. V trimming: 6 bases; J trimming: 0 bases; junction bases outside the gene matches: 5. Germline V gene sequence: CDR1 ENHRY, CDR2 SYGVKD. The CDR3 runs to 15 residues.

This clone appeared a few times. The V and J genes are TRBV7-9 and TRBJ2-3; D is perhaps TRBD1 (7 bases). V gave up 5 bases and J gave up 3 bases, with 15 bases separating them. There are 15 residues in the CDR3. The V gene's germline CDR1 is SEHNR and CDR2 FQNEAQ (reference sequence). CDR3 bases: TGTGCCAGCAGCCGAAGGGGGGACAGAACAGATACGCAGTATTTT. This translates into CASSRRGDRTDTQYF.

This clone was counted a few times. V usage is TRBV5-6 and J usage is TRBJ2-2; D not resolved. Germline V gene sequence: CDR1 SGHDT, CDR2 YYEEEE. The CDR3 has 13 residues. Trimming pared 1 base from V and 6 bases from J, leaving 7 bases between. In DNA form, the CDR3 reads TGTGCCAGCAGCTTGTTTTTCGCCGGGGAGCTGTTTTTT. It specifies CASSLFFAGELFF.

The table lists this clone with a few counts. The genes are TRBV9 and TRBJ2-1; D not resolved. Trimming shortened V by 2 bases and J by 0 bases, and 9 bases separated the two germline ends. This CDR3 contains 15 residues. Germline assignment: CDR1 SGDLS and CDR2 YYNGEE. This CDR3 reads CASSVAFYSYNEQFF. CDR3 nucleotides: TGTGCCAGCAGCGTTGCCTTCTACTCCTACAATGAGCAGTTCTTC.

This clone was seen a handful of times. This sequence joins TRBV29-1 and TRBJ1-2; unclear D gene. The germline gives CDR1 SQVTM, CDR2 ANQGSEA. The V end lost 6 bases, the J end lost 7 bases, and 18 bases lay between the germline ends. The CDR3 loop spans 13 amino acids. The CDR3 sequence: CSVGLILTAGYTF. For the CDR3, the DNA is TGCAGCGTCGGCCTTATACTGACGGCTGGCTACACCTTC.